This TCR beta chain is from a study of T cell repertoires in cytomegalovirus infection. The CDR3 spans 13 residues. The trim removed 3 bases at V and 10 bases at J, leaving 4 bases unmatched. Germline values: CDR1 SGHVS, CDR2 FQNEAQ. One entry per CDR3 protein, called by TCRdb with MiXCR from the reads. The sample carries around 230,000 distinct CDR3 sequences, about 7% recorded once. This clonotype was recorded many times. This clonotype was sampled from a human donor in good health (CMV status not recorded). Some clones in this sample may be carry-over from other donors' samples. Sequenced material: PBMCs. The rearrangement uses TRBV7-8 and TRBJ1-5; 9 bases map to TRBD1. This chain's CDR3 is CASSLGQGAPQHF. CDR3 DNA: TGTGCCAGCAGCTTGGGACAGGGAGCCCCCCAGCATTTT.